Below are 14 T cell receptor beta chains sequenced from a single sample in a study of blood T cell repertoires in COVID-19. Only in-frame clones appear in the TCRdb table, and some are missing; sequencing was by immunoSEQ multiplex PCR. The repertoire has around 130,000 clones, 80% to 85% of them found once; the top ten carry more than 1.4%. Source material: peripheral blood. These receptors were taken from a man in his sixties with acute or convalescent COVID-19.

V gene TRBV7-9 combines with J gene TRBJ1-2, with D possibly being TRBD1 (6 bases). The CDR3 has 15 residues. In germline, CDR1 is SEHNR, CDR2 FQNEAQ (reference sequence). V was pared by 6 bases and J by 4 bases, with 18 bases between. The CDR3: CASREGGPVSYGYTF. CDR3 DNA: TGTGCCAGCAGGGAGGGGGGGCCTGTCAGCTATGGCTACACCTTC.

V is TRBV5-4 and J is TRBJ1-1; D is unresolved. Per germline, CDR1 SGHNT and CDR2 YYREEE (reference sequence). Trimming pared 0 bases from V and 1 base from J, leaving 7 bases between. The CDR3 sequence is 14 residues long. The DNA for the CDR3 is TGTGCCAGCAGCTTGGGTAGTTGGAACACTGAAGCTTTCTTT. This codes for CASSLGSWNTEAFF.

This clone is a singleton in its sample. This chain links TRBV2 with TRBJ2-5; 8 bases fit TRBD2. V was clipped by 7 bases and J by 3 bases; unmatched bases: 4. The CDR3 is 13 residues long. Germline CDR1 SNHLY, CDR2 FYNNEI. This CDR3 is CASKPAGEETQYF. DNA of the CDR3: TGTGCCAGCAAACCAGCGGGAGAAGAGACCCAGTACTTC.

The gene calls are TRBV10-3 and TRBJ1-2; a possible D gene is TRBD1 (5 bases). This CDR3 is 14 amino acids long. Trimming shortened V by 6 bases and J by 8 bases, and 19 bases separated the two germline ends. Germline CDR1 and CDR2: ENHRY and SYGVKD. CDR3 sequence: CAISTGERDRGYTF. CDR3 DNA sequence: TGTGCCATCAGCACTGGGGAGCGGGACCGAGGCTACACCTTC.

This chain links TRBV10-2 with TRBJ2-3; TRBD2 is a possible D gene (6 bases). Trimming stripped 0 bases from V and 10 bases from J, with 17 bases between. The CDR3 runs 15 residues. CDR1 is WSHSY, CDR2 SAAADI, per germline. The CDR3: CASSESGRPQEPQYF. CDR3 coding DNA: TGCGCCAGCAGTGAGTCGGGGAGGCCACAGGAGCCGCAGTATTTT.

The CDR3 here is CATSDLGLAGAGELFF. As DNA, the CDR3 is TGTGCCACCAGTGACCTGGGGCTAGCGGGGGCCGGGGAGCTGTTTTTT. The gene calls are TRBV24-1 and TRBJ2-2; 10 bases are a match to TRBD2. The CDR3 runs to 16 residues. The germline CDR1 and CDR2 sequences are KGHDR and SFDVKD. Unmatched junction bases numbered 7, after V lost 4 bases and J lost 6 bases.

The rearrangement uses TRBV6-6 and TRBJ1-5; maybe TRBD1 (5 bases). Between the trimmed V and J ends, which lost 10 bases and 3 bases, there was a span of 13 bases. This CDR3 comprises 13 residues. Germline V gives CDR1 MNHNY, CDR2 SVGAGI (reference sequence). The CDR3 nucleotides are TGTGCCACCCAGGGAGGGCTCAATCAGCCCCAGCATTTT. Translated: CATQGGLNQPQHF.

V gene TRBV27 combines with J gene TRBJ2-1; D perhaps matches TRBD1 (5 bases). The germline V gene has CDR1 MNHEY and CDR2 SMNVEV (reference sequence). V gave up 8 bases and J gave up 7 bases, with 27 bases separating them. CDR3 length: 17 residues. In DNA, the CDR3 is TGTGCCAGCCTCCTCCAGGGCGAAACCGCTCGCCGGAATGAGCAGTTCTTC. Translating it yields CASLLQGETARRNEQFF.

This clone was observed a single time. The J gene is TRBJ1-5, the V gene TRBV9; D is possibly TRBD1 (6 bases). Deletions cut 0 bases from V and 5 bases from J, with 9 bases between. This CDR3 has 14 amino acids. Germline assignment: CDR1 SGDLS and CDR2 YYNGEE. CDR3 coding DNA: TGTGCCAGCAGCGTAGGTGAGGGGGATCAGCCCCAGCATTTT. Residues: CASSVGEGDQPQHF.

The CDR3: CASWGTGVYGYTF. Here the CDR3 DNA reads TGTGCCAGTTGGGGGACAGGGGTCTATGGCTACACCTTC. The chain joins TRBV19 to TRBJ1-2; 10 bases fit TRBD1. V lost 8 bases and J lost 4; bases outside the gene matches: 4. This CDR3 has 13 amino acids. Germline lookup yields CDR1 LNHDA and CDR2 SQIVND (reference sequence).

This chain's CDR3 is CASRPAGQNYEQYF. As DNA, the CDR3 is TGTGCCAGCAGACCAGCGGGACAAAACTACGAGCAGTACTTC. The chain has TRBV6-5 and TRBJ2-7, with D tentatively TRBD2 (7 bases). Germline assignment: CDR1 MNHEY and CDR2 SVGAGI. V dropped 6 bases and J dropped 3 bases, with 15 bases sitting between them. This CDR3 contains 14 residues.

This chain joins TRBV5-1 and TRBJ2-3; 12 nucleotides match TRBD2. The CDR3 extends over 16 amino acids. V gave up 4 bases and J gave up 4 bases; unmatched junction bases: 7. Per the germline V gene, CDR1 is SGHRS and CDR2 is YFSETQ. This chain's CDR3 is CASSPLTSGSADTQYF. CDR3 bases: TGCGCCAGCAGCCCCCTGACTAGCGGGAGCGCAGATACGCAGTATTTT. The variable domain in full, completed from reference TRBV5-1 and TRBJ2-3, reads KAGVTQTPRYLIKTRGQQVTLSCSPISGHRSVSWYQQTPGQGLQFLFEYFSETQRNKGNFPGRFSGRQFSNSRSEMNVSTLELGDSALYLCASSPLTSGSADTQYFGPGTRLTVL.

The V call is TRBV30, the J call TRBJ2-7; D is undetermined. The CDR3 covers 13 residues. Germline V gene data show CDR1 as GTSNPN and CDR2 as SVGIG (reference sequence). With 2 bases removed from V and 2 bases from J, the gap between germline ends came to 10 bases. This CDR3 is CAWSHQVTYEQYF. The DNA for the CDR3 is TGTGCCTGGAGTCACCAGGTTACCTACGAGCAGTACTTC.

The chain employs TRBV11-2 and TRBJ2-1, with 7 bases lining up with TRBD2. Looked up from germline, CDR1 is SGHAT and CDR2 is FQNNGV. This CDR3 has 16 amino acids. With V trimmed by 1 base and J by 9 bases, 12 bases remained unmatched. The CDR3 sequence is CASSLAGVGGNTEQFF. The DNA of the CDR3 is TGTGCCAGCAGCTTAGCTGGGGTGGGAGGGAATACTGAGCAGTTCTTC.